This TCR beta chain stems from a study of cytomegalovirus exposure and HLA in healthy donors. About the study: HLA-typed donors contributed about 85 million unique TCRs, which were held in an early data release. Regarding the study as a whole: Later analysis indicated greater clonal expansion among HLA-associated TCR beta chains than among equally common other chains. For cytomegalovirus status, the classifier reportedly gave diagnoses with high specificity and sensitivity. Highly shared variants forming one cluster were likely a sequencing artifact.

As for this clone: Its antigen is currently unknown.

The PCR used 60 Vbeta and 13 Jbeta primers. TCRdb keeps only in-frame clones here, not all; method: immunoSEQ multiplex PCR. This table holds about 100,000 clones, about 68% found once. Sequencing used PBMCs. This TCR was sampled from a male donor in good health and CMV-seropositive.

CDR3 coding DNA: TGCGCCAGCAGCTTACTAGCGGGGGAGACTCGCGAGCAGTACTTC. Amino acids: CASSLLAGETREQYF. The genes are TRBV5-1 and TRBJ2-7, with TRBD2 matching 11 bases. This CDR3 has 15 residues. V lost 2 bases and J lost 6; bases outside the gene matches: 7. CDR1 SGHRS and CDR2 YFSETQ come from the germline V gene.